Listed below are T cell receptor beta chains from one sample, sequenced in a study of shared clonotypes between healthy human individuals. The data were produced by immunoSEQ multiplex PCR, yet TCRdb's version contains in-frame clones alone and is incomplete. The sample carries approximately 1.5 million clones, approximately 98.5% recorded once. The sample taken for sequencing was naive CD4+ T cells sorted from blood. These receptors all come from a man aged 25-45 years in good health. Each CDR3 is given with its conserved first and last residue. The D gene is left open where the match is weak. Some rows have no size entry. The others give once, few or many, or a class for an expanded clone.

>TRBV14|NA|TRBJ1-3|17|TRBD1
TGTGCCAGCAGCCAGACAGGGCCTACTCTATTTGGAAACACCATATATTTT
CASSQTGPTLFGNTIYF
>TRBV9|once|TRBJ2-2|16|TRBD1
TGTGCCAGCAGCGTCGCACAGGGGGCGCCGACCGGGGAGCTGTTTTTT
CASSVAQGAPTGELFF
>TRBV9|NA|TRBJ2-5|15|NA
TGTGCCAGCAGCCGTTCATTGGGGCGCGGAGAGACCCAGTACTTC
CASSRSLGRGETQYF
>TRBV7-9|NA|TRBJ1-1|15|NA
TGTGCCACCTCGGGACACTCAGGGACATACACTGAAGCTTTCTTT
CATSGHSGTYTEAFF
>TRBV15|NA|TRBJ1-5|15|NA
TGTGCCACCAGCACCCAGCCAAAGGGGAATCAGCCCCAGCATTTT
CATSTQPKGNQPQHF
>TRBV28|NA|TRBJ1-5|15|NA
TGTGCCAGCAGTCGAATCGGGACGGGATATCAGCCCCAGCATTTT
CASSRIGTGYQPQHF
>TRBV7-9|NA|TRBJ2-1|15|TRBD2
TGTGCCAGCAGCTCAACCGGGACTAGAGGCCATGAGCAGTTCTTC
CASSSTGTRGHEQFF
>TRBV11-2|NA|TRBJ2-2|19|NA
TGTGCCAGCAGCTTATCTTATGGTTTGGGCATAGGGACCACCGGGGAGCTGTTTTTT
CASSLSYGLGIGTTGELFF
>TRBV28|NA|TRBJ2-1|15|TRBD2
TGTGCCAGCAGTTTACCACTAGCGGGAGTGAATGAGCAGTTCTTC
CASSLPLAGVNEQFF
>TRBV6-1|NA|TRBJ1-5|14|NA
TGTGCCAGCAGGCCGGCGGGAAACAATCAGCCCCAGCATTTT
CASRPAGNNQPQHF
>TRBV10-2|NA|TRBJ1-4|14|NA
TGCGCCAGCAGGACCACCGGGCTCGATGAAAAACTGTTTTTT
CASRTTGLDEKLFF
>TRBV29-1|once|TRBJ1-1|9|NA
TGCAGCGTTGAAGATCGAGGTTTCTTT
CSVEDRGFF
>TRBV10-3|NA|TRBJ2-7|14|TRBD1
TGTGCCATCAGAGGGGACAGGGAATTAATCGAGCAGTACTTC
CAIRGDRELIEQYF
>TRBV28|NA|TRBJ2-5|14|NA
TGTGCCACCTCGAAGATCCCTTGGGAAGAGACCCAGTACTTC
CATSKIPWEETQYF
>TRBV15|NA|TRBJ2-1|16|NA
TGTGCCACCAGCAGAGATGCCCAGCGGGCTGGCAATGAGCAGTTCTTC
CATSRDAQRAGNEQFF
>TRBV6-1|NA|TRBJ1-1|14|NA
TGTGCCAGCAGTCGACCGGGACAGAACACTGAAGCTTTCTTT
CASSRPGQNTEAFF
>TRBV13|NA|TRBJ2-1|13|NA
TGTGCCAGCAGCTCCCAGGTAGCTTATGAGCAGTTCTTC
CASSSQVAYEQFF
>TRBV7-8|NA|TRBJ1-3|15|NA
TGTGCCAGCAGCTTTTCTCGGTTGGGCGGAAACACCATATATTTT
CASSFSRLGGNTIYF
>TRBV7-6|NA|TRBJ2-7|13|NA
TGTGCCAGCAGCTGGGGCGCTGCCTACGAGCAGTACTTC
CASSWGAAYEQYF
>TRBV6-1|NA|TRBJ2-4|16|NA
TGTGCCAGCAGTGAAGGTTTAGGGGTTGGAGTAAACATTCAGTACTTC
CASSEGLGVGVNIQYF
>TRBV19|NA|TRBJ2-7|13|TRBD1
TGTGCCAGTAGGGGACAGGGGGTTTACGAGCAGTACTTC
CASRGQGVYEQYF
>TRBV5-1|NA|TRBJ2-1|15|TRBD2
TGCGCCAGCAGCTTGGTGGCTAGCGGGGTCAATGAGCAGTTCTTC
CASSLVASGVNEQFF
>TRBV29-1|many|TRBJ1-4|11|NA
TGCAGCGTTTATCTGGGCGTGAAACTGTTTTTT
CSVYLGVKLFF
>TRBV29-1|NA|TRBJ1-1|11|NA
TGCAGCGTTGAGCGGCCCACTGAAGCTTTCTTT
CSVERPTEAFF
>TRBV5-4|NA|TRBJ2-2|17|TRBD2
TGTGCCAGCAGCTTGGCCCGGGGGGGCACGGGCACCGGGGAGCTGTTTTTT
CASSLARGGTGTGELFF
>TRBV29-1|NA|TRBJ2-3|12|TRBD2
TGCAGCTTTATAGCGGGTCCGGATACGCAGTATTTT
CSFIAGPDTQYF
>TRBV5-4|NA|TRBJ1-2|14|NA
TGTGCCAGCAGCAGGACTGGGACCTGGGGTGGCTACACCTTC
CASSRTGTWGGYTF